Given below is one TCR beta chain in context. No antigen is known for it. The data were taken from a study of persistence of HIV-infected CD4 T cells. As for the study in general: CD4+ T cells responding to CMV or HIV-1 Gag were isolated. Suppressive ART had lasted a median of about 8 years.

The libraries were made with immunoSEQ version 4 in survey mode. Generated by immunoSEQ multiplex PCR, the TCRdb table keeps only in-frame clones and is missing some. This table holds about 33,000 clones, 82% found once. V lost 5 bases to trimming and J lost 7 bases, with 17 bases between them. The V gene's germline CDR1 is LNHDA and CDR2 SQIVND (reference sequence). This CDR3 contains 15 residues. Cells were stimulated with CMV-infected fibroblast lysates at roughly 10 ug/mL. Memory cells lacking CD40L and CD69 with high CD45RO were sorted. The source is an adult man with HIV who was CMV-seropositive. The sequencing used CD4+ T cells sorted from PBMCs after roughly 18-hour stimulation, collected from a patient who received antiretroviral therapy. The chain couples TRBV19 to TRBJ1-4, with D perhaps TRBD1 (5 bases). In DNA form, the CDR3 reads TGTGCCAGTAGTTCCCCGACAGCCCTAATTGAAAAACTGTTTTTT. Amino acid sequence: CASSSPTALIEKLFF. Looking up the rest from reference TRBV19 and TRBJ1-4 gives the full variable domain: DGGITQSPKYLFRKEGQNVTLSCEQNLNHDAMYWYRQDPGQGLRLIYYSQIVNDFQKGDIAEGYSVSREKKESFPLTVTSAQKNPTAFYLCASSSPTALIEKLFFGSGTQLSVL.